One and the same sample provided the 18 T cell receptor beta chains below, sequenced in a study of cytomegalovirus exposure and HLA in healthy donors (TCRdb year 2017). The library was produced with the immunoSEQ multiplex PCR assay. The multiplex PCR relied on a mix of 60 forward primers for TCR Vbeta segments and 13 reverse primers for TCR Jbeta segments. The table was pulled from immuneACCESS by TCRdb, which kept in-frame rearrangements only. Such tables lose some clones; where checked, under half of the loss comes from unresolved V genes, and the rest has no known cause. The sample table holds roughly 100,000 clones, of which just over 75% were seen once. Jointly, the top ten make up approximately 8% of the sample. The material sequenced was PBMCs. These receptor sequences come from a man between 40 and 49 years old in good health and CMV-seropositive.

The J gene is TRBJ1-2, the V gene TRBV28, with 10 bases matching TRBD1. The CDR3 length is 12 residues. Germline V gene sequence: CDR1 MDHEN, CDR2 SYDVKM. J was trimmed by 6 bases and V by 8 bases; bases with no gene match: 3. In DNA form, the CDR3 reads TGTGCCAGCGGGACAGGGGTTAATGGCTACACCTTC. Translation gives CASGTGVNGYTF.

The chain links TRBV7-2 to TRBJ1-6; TRBD1 agrees at 9 bases. This CDR3 is built from 15 residues. Trimming took 2 bases from V and 7 from J; bases not matched to a gene: 3. In germline, CDR1 is SGHTA, CDR2 FQGNSA. This CDR3 reads CASSLRGTGNSPLHF. The CDR3 DNA follows: TGTGCCAGCAGCTTAAGAGGGACAGGGAATTCACCCCTCCACTTT.

This sequence joins TRBV9 and TRBJ2-7; 7 bases match TRBD1. The CDR3 contains 16 residues. V lost 3 bases, J lost 3 bases, and 12 bases stayed unmatched. Germline CDR1 is SGDLS and CDR2 is YYNGEE. CDR3 sequence: CASSGGRDSAFYEQYF. DNA for the CDR3: TGTGCCAGCAGCGGAGGACGGGACAGTGCTTTCTACGAGCAGTACTTC.

V usage is TRBV2 and J usage is TRBJ2-2, with D possibly TRBD2 on 6 matching bases. Germline assignment: CDR1 SNHLY and CDR2 FYNNEI. This CDR3 region has 14 residues. Between the trimmed V and J ends, which lost 4 bases and 6 bases, there was a span of 12 bases. CDR3 sequence: CASSGGRWAGELFF. The CDR3 DNA reads TGTGCCAGCAGTGGTGGGAGGTGGGCCGGGGAGCTGTTTTTT.

The chain joins TRBV11-3 to TRBJ2-1; D is uncertain. The V end was cut by 8 bases, the J end by 0 bases, with 8 bases between. Germline V gene data show CDR1 as SGHNT and CDR2 as YENEEA. This CDR3 is built from 13 residues. CDR3 protein: CASSLFSYNEQFF. DNA for the CDR3: TGTGCCAGCTCCCTCTTCTCCTACAATGAGCAGTTCTTC.

The J gene is TRBJ1-2, the V gene TRBV5-4, with D perhaps TRBD1 (6 bases). Trimming removed 9 bases from V and 0 bases from J, with 12 bases in between. CDR1 and CDR2 (germline): SGHNT, YYREEE (reference sequence). This CDR3 has 13 residues. CDR3 protein: CATSTGTNYGYTF. DNA of the CDR3: TGTGCCACCTCGACAGGAACTAACTATGGCTACACCTTC.

The rearrangement links TRBV27 to TRBJ1-2, with D possibly being TRBD1 (6 bases). V lost 3 bases and J 4 bases, leaving 9 bases between the germline ends. The germline V gene has CDR1 MNHEY and CDR2 SMNVEV (reference sequence). This CDR3 is built from 13 residues. The CDR3 DNA reads TGTGCCAGCAGTTTCAGGGGCGGCTATGGCTACACCTTC. Protein sequence: CASSFRGGYGYTF.

This rearrangement joins TRBV7-2 to TRBJ2-1; TRBD2 matches at 9 bases. Germline-derived CDR1 and CDR2 are SGHTA and FQGNSA. CDR3 length equals 17 residues. V was clipped by 5 bases and J by 3 bases; unmatched bases: 11. As DNA, the CDR3 is TGTGCCAGCAGCCCTAGAGCGGGAGGAATCTTCTACAATGAGCAGTTCTTC. This encodes CASSPRAGGIFYNEQFF.

The rearrangement uses TRBV7-9 and TRBJ2-7, with TRBD1 matching 9 bases. The V and J ends lost 0 bases and 6 bases, in that order; junction bases with no gene match: 3. The V gene's germline CDR1 is SEHNR and CDR2 FQNEAQ (reference sequence). The CDR3 spans 14 residues. The CDR3 spells CASSLAQGAGEQYF. In DNA form, the CDR3 reads TGTGCCAGCAGCTTAGCACAGGGGGCGGGCGAGCAGTACTTC.

V usage is TRBV30 and J usage is TRBJ1-4, with 8 bases identical to TRBD1. The germline CDR1 and CDR2 sequences are GTSNPN and SVGIG (reference sequence). This CDR3 comprises 13 residues. Trimming removed 8 bases from V and 5 bases from J; junction bases left unmatched: 7. Written as DNA, the CDR3 is TGTGCCCTACGGCAGGGGGCAAATGAAAAACTGTTTTTT. Residues: CALRQGANEKLFF.

The chain carries TRBV11-3 and TRBJ2-2; TRBD1 aligns across 7 bases. CDR3 length: 15 residues. Germline CDR1 reads SGHNT; CDR2 reads YENEEA. J was trimmed by 1 base and V by 1 base; bases with no gene match: 0. The CDR3 loop is CASSLGTGNTGELFF. The CDR3 DNA reads TGTGCCAGCAGCTTAGGGACAGGGAACACCGGGGAGCTGTTTTTT.

In regard to this clone: Other DNA sequences in this specimen translate into the identical CDR3. The V and J genes are TRBV18 and TRBJ2-5; D call uncertain. The germline V gene encodes CDR1 KGHSH and CDR2 LQKENI. Between the trimmed V and J ends, which lost 3 bases and 2 bases, there was a span of 7 bases. The CDR3 contains 13 residues. CDR3 coding DNA: TGTGCCAGCTCACCGCCAGGTCAAGAGACCCAGTACTTC. This sequence encodes CASSPPGQETQYF.

The V and J genes are TRBV4-3 and TRBJ1-4, with 8 bases identical to TRBD1. This CDR3 has 14 amino acids. The germline V gene has CDR1 LGHNA and CDR2 YSLEER. Trimming cost V 4 bases and J 7 bases; bases outside gene matches: 5. The CDR3 DNA is TGCGCCAGCAGCCCAACAGGGGGTGTTGAAAAACTGTTTTTT. Translation gives CASSPTGGVEKLFF.

A single count supports this clone. The CDR3 DNA follows: TGTGCTAGTGGTTCAAGGACAATGGGGACCGGGGAGCTGTTTTTT. Amino acids: CASGSRTMGTGELFF. This chain connects TRBV12-5 to TRBJ2-2; possibly TRBD1 for D (5 bases). V was clipped by 4 bases and J by 5 bases, with 14 bases between them. CDR1 and CDR2 (germline): LGHNT, FRNRAP. The CDR3 has 15 residues.

This chain links TRBV5-4 with TRBJ2-1, with 7 bases aligning to TRBD1. CDR3 length: 15 amino acids. Germline loops: CDR1 SGHNT, CDR2 YYREEE (reference sequence). The V and J ends lost 5 bases and 3 bases, in that order; junction bases with no gene match: 8. The CDR3: CASRPRQGDYNEQFF. DNA for the CDR3: TGTGCCAGCAGACCTAGACAGGGCGACTACAATGAGCAGTTCTTC.

As concerns this clone: No conserved phenylalanine or tryptophan is present at the end of the CDR3, so a read error is the likely explanation. No DNA is shown, since the ends of the CDR3 on it are uncertain; the CDR3 is the one TCRdb lists. The chain has TRBV28 and TRBJ2-7; the table's D call, TRBD1, has no DNA check behind it. Germline V gene lookup returns CDR1 MDHEN and CDR2 SYDVKM. The CDR3 has 11 amino acids, counting both end residues. CDR3: CASSFPTGDRL.

This rearrangement joins TRBV7-2 to TRBJ2-5; TRBD1 is a possible D gene (6 bases). Germline loops: CDR1 SGHTA, CDR2 FQGNSA. This CDR3 has 15 residues. Trimming took 4 bases from V and 1 from J, leaving 13 bases between them. The CDR3 DNA reads TGTGCCAGCAGCTCGGAAGGGGGTAGCCAAGAGACCCAGTACTTC. Translation gives CASSSEGGSQETQYF.

The J gene is TRBJ2-7, the V gene TRBV6-5; D may be TRBD1 (6 bases). V lost 5 bases to trimming and J lost 4 bases, with 15 bases between them. The CDR3 covers 14 residues. The germline V gene has CDR1 MNHEY and CDR2 SVGAGI. CDR3 sequence: CASSPGTQLYEQYF. The DNA of the CDR3 is TGTGCCAGCAGTCCCGGGACACAACTGTACGAGCAGTACTTC.